Listed below are T cell receptor beta chains from one sample, sequenced in a study of PD-1 and CTLA-4 blockade in melanoma. Method: immunoSEQ multiplex PCR; TCRdb's copy keeps in-frame clones and lacks some. Of roughly 30,000 clones listed, roughly nine tenths are singletons. The sequences come from CD8+ T cells from peripheral blood, collected before anti-PD-1 treatment. These receptors all come from a human donor with melanoma. CDR3s include the opening cysteine and the closing phenylalanine or tryptophan. The order of the fields is V gene, D gene, clone size, J gene, CDR3 DNA, CDR3 protein. D genes are given only for firm matches. A clone size is listed for some rows: how often the clone was seen (once, few, many), or a class if it is expanded.

V gene: TRBV5-1
D gene: .
clone size: .
J gene: TRBJ2-2
CDR3 DNA: TGCGCCAGCAGCTTGGAAACAGCCAACACCGGGGAGCTGTTTTTT
CDR3 protein: CASSLETANTGELFF

V gene: TRBV30
D gene: .
clone size: .
J gene: TRBJ2-1
CDR3 DNA: TGTGCCTGGACCGTAGGGGGCTACAATGAGCAGTTCTTC
CDR3 protein: CAWTVGGYNEQFF

V gene: TRBV7-6
D gene: .
clone size: .
J gene: TRBJ1-4
CDR3 DNA: TGTGCCAGCAGCTTAGCGGGGGGGGACGGTGAAAAACTGTTTTTT
CDR3 protein: CASSLAGGDGEKLFF

V gene: TRBV27
D gene: TRBD2
clone size: .
J gene: TRBJ2-7
CDR3 DNA: TGTGCCAGCAGTTTGGGACTAGCGGCCGAGCAGTACTTC
CDR3 protein: CASSLGLAAEQYF

V gene: TRBV9
D gene: .
clone size: .
J gene: TRBJ2-2
CDR3 DNA: TGTGCCAGCAGCGTAGGCACGAAAGAGAACACCGGGGAGCTGTTTTTT
CDR3 protein: CASSVGTKENTGELFF

V gene: TRBV2
D gene: .
clone size: .
J gene: TRBJ1-5
CDR3 DNA: TGTGCCAGCAGTGATTCCTTTGGTCATAATAGCAATCAGCCCCAGCATTTT
CDR3 protein: CASSDSFGHNSNQPQHF

V gene: TRBV9
D gene: TRBD1
clone size: .
J gene: TRBJ2-7
CDR3 DNA: TGTGCCAGCAGCGCGGGACAGGGCTTCTCCTACGAGCAGTACTTC
CDR3 protein: CASSAGQGFSYEQYF

V gene: TRBV25-1
D gene: .
clone size: .
J gene: TRBJ1-1
CDR3 DNA: TGTGCCAGCAGGGTAGGGTGGAACACTGAAGCTTTCTTT
CDR3 protein: CASRVGWNTEAFF

V gene: TRBV15
D gene: TRBD2
clone size: .
J gene: TRBJ2-5
CDR3 DNA: TGTGCCACCAGCCCCGAGGTAGCGGGAGAATTAGAGACCCAGTACTTC
CDR3 protein: CATSPEVAGELETQYF

V gene: TRBV5-1
D gene: TRBD1
clone size: .
J gene: TRBJ2-7
CDR3 DNA: TGCGCCAGCAGCGATACGGGACAGGGCTACGAGCAGTACTTC
CDR3 protein: CASSDTGQGYEQYF

V gene: TRBV7-9
D gene: TRBD2
clone size: .
J gene: TRBJ2-1
CDR3 DNA: TGTGCCAGCAGCGACCTCGGGGTAGCGGGAGACAATGAGCAGTTCTTC
CDR3 protein: CASSDLGVAGDNEQFF

V gene: TRBV12-3/TRBV12-4
D gene: .
clone size: once
J gene: TRBJ1-5
CDR3 DNA: TGTGCCAGCAGCGCATACAATCAGCCCCAGCATTTT
CDR3 protein: CASSAYNQPQHF

V gene: TRBV28
D gene: TRBD1
clone size: .
J gene: TRBJ2-1
CDR3 DNA: TGTGCCAGCTCCGGGACAGGGTACTACAATGAGCAGTTCTTC
CDR3 protein: CASSGTGYYNEQFF

V gene: TRBV9
D gene: TRBD1
clone size: .
J gene: TRBJ1-5
CDR3 DNA: TGTGCCAGCGGACAGGGGGCGGATCAGCCCCAGCATTTT
CDR3 protein: CASGQGADQPQHF

V gene: TRBV15
D gene: TRBD1
clone size: .
J gene: TRBJ2-1
CDR3 DNA: TGTGCCACCAGCAGAGAAATCGAGGGGGCGAGGAATGAGCAGTTCTTC
CDR3 protein: CATSREIEGARNEQFF

V gene: TRBV11-1
D gene: .
clone size: .
J gene: TRBJ1-1
CDR3 DNA: TGTGCCAGCAGCTTAGGGTACCAAGGGAATACTGAAGCTTTCTTT
CDR3 protein: CASSLGYQGNTEAFF

V gene: TRBV7-9
D gene: .
clone size: once
J gene: TRBJ1-5
CDR3 DNA: TGTGCCAGCGATAGGATTAATCAGCCCCAGCATTTT
CDR3 protein: CASDRINQPQHF

V gene: TRBV6-5
D gene: TRBD1
clone size: once
J gene: TRBJ1-2
CDR3 DNA: TGTGCCAGCAGTAAGCGACAGGGGGACTACACCTTC
CDR3 protein: CASSKRQGDYTF

V gene: TRBV10-2
D gene: TRBD2
clone size: .
J gene: TRBJ2-1
CDR3 DNA: TGCGCCAGCAGTGACACCTCACTAGCGGGAGATGACAATGAGCAGTTCTTC
CDR3 protein: CASSDTSLAGDDNEQFF

V gene: TRBV10-2
D gene: .
clone size: .
J gene: TRBJ1-5
CDR3 DNA: TGCGCCAGCAGTGAAAGGCCCAACCGGGAACCCCAGCATTTT
CDR3 protein: CASSERPNREPQHF

V gene: TRBV28
D gene: .
clone size: .
J gene: TRBJ1-1
CDR3 DNA: TGTGCCAGCAGTTTATATGAGGGAAGCATGAACACTGAAGCTTTCTTT
CDR3 protein: CASSLYEGSMNTEAFF

V gene: TRBV14
D gene: .
clone size: .
J gene: TRBJ2-2
CDR3 DNA: TGTGCCAGCAGCCAAGATCTTTCCGGGGAGCTGTTTTTT
CDR3 protein: CASSQDLSGELFF

V gene: TRBV3-1/TRBV3-2
D gene: .
clone size: .
J gene: TRBJ2-5
CDR3 DNA: TGTGCCAGACTCAGGAACAGGGATGGGCAAGAGACCCAGTACTTC
CDR3 protein: CARLRNRDGQETQYF

V gene: TRBV7-3
D gene: .
clone size: .
J gene: TRBJ2-2
CDR3 DNA: TGTGCCAGCAGCTTATCCGGGACCGGGGAGCTGTTTTTT
CDR3 protein: CASSLSGTGELFF

V gene: TRBV15
D gene: .
clone size: .
J gene: TRBJ1-3
CDR3 DNA: TGTGCCTCCTCCACAGGCACCTCTGGAAACACCATATATTTT
CDR3 protein: CASSTGTSGNTIYF

V gene: TRBV29-1
D gene: .
clone size: .
J gene: TRBJ1-2
CDR3 DNA: TGCAGCGTTGAACGGGGAGGGATCTATGGCTACACCTTC
CDR3 protein: CSVERGGIYGYTF

V gene: TRBV28
D gene: TRBD2
clone size: .
J gene: TRBJ2-1
CDR3 DNA: TGTGCCAGCAGTTTAGCTCGCGGGACTAGTGGTTCCTACAATGAGCAGTTCTTC
CDR3 protein: CASSLARGTSGSYNEQFF

V gene: TRBV13
D gene: .
clone size: .
J gene: TRBJ2-3
CDR3 DNA: TGTGCCAGCAGCCCTAGGGACACAGATACGCAGTATTTT
CDR3 protein: CASSPRDTDTQYF

V gene: TRBV28
D gene: .
clone size: .
J gene: TRBJ2-1
CDR3 DNA: TGTGCCAGCAGTTTATCTCCCCTAGGGTATGAGCAGTTCTTC
CDR3 protein: CASSLSPLGYEQFF

V gene: TRBV11-2
D gene: .
clone size: .
J gene: TRBJ2-1
CDR3 DNA: TGTGCCAGCAGCTTGCCAGGAGTCTCCTACAATGAGCAGTTCTTC
CDR3 protein: CASSLPGVSYNEQFF

V gene: TRBV27
D gene: TRBD1
clone size: .
J gene: TRBJ1-2
CDR3 DNA: TGTGCCAGCAGTTTTGTTACAGGGGGCCGGTTAAGTGGCTACACCTTC
CDR3 protein: CASSFVTGGRLSGYTF

V gene: TRBV5-6
D gene: TRBD2
clone size: medium-sized
J gene: TRBJ2-2
CDR3 DNA: TGTGCCAGCAGCCCACGGGAGGCAGTCACCGGGGAGCTGTTTTTT
CDR3 protein: CASSPREAVTGELFF

V gene: TRBV7-8
D gene: .
clone size: .
J gene: TRBJ2-7
CDR3 DNA: TGTGCCAGCAGCTTCCGGGACGGTGAATACGAGCAGTACTTC
CDR3 protein: CASSFRDGEYEQYF

V gene: TRBV28
D gene: .
clone size: .
J gene: TRBJ2-2
CDR3 DNA: TGTGCCAGCAGAGGGCTGGGGAACACCGGGGAGCTGTTTTTT
CDR3 protein: CASRGLGNTGELFF

V gene: TRBV5-1
D gene: .
clone size: once
J gene: TRBJ2-7
CDR3 DNA: TGCGCCAGCAGCTCCGGCCTTACCTACGAGCAGTACTTC
CDR3 protein: CASSSGLTYEQYF

V gene: TRBV29-1
D gene: .
clone size: .
J gene: TRBJ2-5
CDR3 DNA: TGCAGCGTTCTACCCTCCTTACGGCCAGAGACCCAGTACTTC
CDR3 protein: CSVLPSLRPETQYF

V gene: TRBV5-1
D gene: .
clone size: .
J gene: TRBJ1-1
CDR3 DNA: TGCGCCAGCAGCTTTGAGACAGGCACTGAAGCTTTCTTT
CDR3 protein: CASSFETGTEAFF

V gene: TRBV7-9
D gene: .
clone size: .
J gene: TRBJ2-5
CDR3 DNA: TGTGCCAGCAGCCATTCCAGGGATGAGACCCAGTACTTC
CDR3 protein: CASSHSRDETQYF

V gene: TRBV6-6
D gene: TRBD1
clone size: .
J gene: TRBJ2-6
CDR3 DNA: TGTGCCAGCAGTCCGGCAGGGGGCCTGGTCGCTGGGGCCAACGTCCTGACTTTC
CDR3 protein: CASSPAGGLVAGANVLTF

V gene: TRBV18
D gene: TRBD1
clone size: .
J gene: TRBJ1-2
CDR3 DNA: TGTGCCAGCTCACTGGCCGGGACAGGAGATGGCTACACCTTC
CDR3 protein: CASSLAGTGDGYTF

V gene: TRBV10-3
D gene: TRBD2
clone size: .
J gene: TRBJ2-1
CDR3 DNA: TGTGCCATCAGTGATCCTGGAGCGGGAGAATCCTACAATGAGCAGTTCTTC
CDR3 protein: CAISDPGAGESYNEQFF

V gene: TRBV9
D gene: .
clone size: .
J gene: TRBJ1-2
CDR3 DNA: TGTGCCAGCAGCGTAGACGGGGCGAACTATGGCTACACCTTC
CDR3 protein: CASSVDGANYGYTF

V gene: TRBV15
D gene: .
clone size: .
J gene: TRBJ2-5
CDR3 DNA: TGTGCCACCAGCAGAGATCTCCCCGGGCCTGGAAGCGAGACCCAGTACTTC
CDR3 protein: CATSRDLPGPGSETQYF

V gene: TRBV6-1
D gene: .
clone size: few
J gene: TRBJ1-3
CDR3 DNA: TGTGCCAGCAGTGAAGTTGGCAGGGCTGGAAACACCATATATTTT
CDR3 protein: CASSEVGRAGNTIYF

V gene: TRBV30
D gene: .
clone size: .
J gene: TRBJ2-7
CDR3 DNA: TGTGCCTGCCTCCGGGACTTTAGCTCCTACGAGCAGTACTTC
CDR3 protein: CACLRDFSSYEQYF

V gene: TRBV6-5
D gene: TRBD1
clone size: .
J gene: TRBJ1-1
CDR3 DNA: TGTGCCAGCAGATCCGGGACAGTGAACACTGAAGCTTTCTTT
CDR3 protein: CASRSGTVNTEAFF

V gene: TRBV19
D gene: .
clone size: .
J gene: TRBJ2-7
CDR3 DNA: TGTGCCAGTAGTATGGGACCGAGCCTCTACGAGCAGTACTTC
CDR3 protein: CASSMGPSLYEQYF

V gene: TRBV27
D gene: .
clone size: .
J gene: TRBJ1-1
CDR3 DNA: TGTGCCAGTACATCACGGGGTAGTCGGGACACTGAAGCTTTCTTT
CDR3 protein: CASTSRGSRDTEAFF

V gene: TRBV27
D gene: TRBD1
clone size: .
J gene: TRBJ2-7
CDR3 DNA: TGTGCCAGCAGTTTCGAGCAGGGGGCTAGCTACGAGCAGTACTTC
CDR3 protein: CASSFEQGASYEQYF

V gene: TRBV6-5
D gene: TRBD1
clone size: .
J gene: TRBJ1-1
CDR3 DNA: TGTGCCAGCATACTGGGACAGGGAGGCACTGAAGCTTTCTTT
CDR3 protein: CASILGQGGTEAFF

V gene: TRBV19
D gene: .
clone size: .
J gene: TRBJ2-7
CDR3 DNA: TGCGACCCGACCAGGGAAGACTACGAGCAGTACTTC
CDR3 protein: CDPTREDYEQYF

V gene: TRBV5-1
D gene: TRBD1
clone size: once
J gene: TRBJ2-3
CDR3 DNA: TGCGCCAGCAGCTTAGACAGGGATTGGACAGATACGCAGTATTTT
CDR3 protein: CASSLDRDWTDTQYF

V gene: TRBV28
D gene: TRBD2
clone size: .
J gene: TRBJ2-1
CDR3 DNA: TGTGCCAGCAGGCCGGGACTAGCGGCAAGCTCCTACAATGAGCAGTTCTTC
CDR3 protein: CASRPGLAASSYNEQFF

V gene: TRBV2
D gene: .
clone size: .
J gene: TRBJ2-7
CDR3 DNA: TGTGCCAGCAGTGAATATATGGGCCTTCGTAGGCACGAGCAGTACTTC
CDR3 protein: CASSEYMGLRRHEQYF